These 21 T cell receptor beta chains originate from one sample sequenced in a study of cytomegalovirus exposure and HLA in healthy donors. The PCR used 60 Vbeta and 13 Jbeta primers. Method: immunoSEQ multiplex PCR; TCRdb's copy keeps in-frame clones and lacks some. The sample has 150,000 to 200,000 clones, more than 75% seen once; the top ten hold about 2.1%. The material sequenced was PBMCs. The receptors shown here come from a young man in good health and CMV-seropositive.

The chain joins TRBV9 to TRBJ2-1; D remains ambiguous. This CDR3 contains 17 residues. V was shortened by 0 bases and J by 5 bases, with 18 bases between the two germline ends. Germline lookup yields CDR1 SGDLS and CDR2 YYNGEE. CDR3 loop: CASSVDTRFKENNEQFF. The DNA for the CDR3 is TGTGCCAGCAGCGTAGATACGCGGTTCAAAGAAAACAATGAGCAGTTCTTC. Using reference TRBV9 and TRBJ2-1 for the parts outside the CDR3, the full variable domain is DSGVTQTPKHLITATGQRVTLRCSPRSGDLSVYWYQQSLDQGLQFLIQYYNGEERAKGNILERFSAQQFPDLHSELNLSSLELGDSALYFCASSVDTRFKENNEQFFGPGTRLTVL.

The chain uses TRBV7-6 and TRBJ2-1; 8 nucleotides agree with TRBD1. Germline V lookup: CDR1 SGHVS, CDR2 FNYEAQ. J lost 4 bases, V lost 1 base, and 3 bases had no gene match. The CDR3 length is 15 residues. CDR3 nucleotides: TGTGCCAGCAGCTTAGTACGACAGGGGTACAATGAGCAGTTCTTC. This codes for CASSLVRQGYNEQFF.

The chain links TRBV5-1 to TRBJ1-2; 12 bases line up with TRBD1. Trimming removed 2 bases from V and 7 bases from J; junction bases left unmatched: 6. The CDR3 runs to 15 residues. The V gene's germline CDR1 is SGHRS and CDR2 YFSETQ. CDR3 in amino acids: CASSFGTGGDGGYTF. The CDR3 DNA reads TGCGCCAGCAGCTTCGGGACAGGGGGCGACGGTGGCTACACCTTC.

This chain connects TRBV9 to TRBJ1-1, with unresolved D. V lost 0 bases and J 1 base, leaving 16 bases between the germline ends. The germline gives CDR1 SGDLS, CDR2 YYNGEE. The CDR3 covers 17 residues. CDR3 in DNA: TGTGCCAGCAGCGTAGGCGGCAAAATCAAACGGAACACTGAAGCTTTCTTT. It specifies CASSVGGKIKRNTEAFF.

Details on this clone: The junction differs from germline at one of its ends, possibly a read error. This chain connects TRBV4-3 to TRBJ2-6, with 9 nucleotides matching TRBD1. The CDR3 consists of 18 residues. Per the germline V gene, CDR1 is LGHNA and CDR2 is YSLEER. The CDR3 spells CASSQSTGGMSGANGLTF. Here the CDR3 DNA reads TGCGCCAGCAGCCAAAGTACAGGGGGCATGTCTGGGGCCAACGGCCTGACTTTC.

The chain links TRBV7-9 to TRBJ1-2; D might be TRBD1 (5 bases). The CDR3 is made up of 17 amino acids. Trimming took 1 base from V and 0 from J, leaving 15 bases between them. The germline CDR1 and CDR2 sequences are SEHNR and FQNEAQ (reference sequence). The CDR3 sequence is CASSLVATGRPNYGYTF. The CDR3 DNA reads TGTGCCAGCAGCTTAGTGGCCACAGGACGCCCTAACTATGGCTACACCTTC. Using reference TRBV7-9 and TRBJ1-2 for the parts outside the CDR3, the full variable domain is DTGVSQNPRHKITKRGQNVTFRCDPISEHNRLYWYRQTLGQGPEFLTYFQNEAQLEKSRLLSDRFSAERPKGSFSTLEIQRTEQGDSAMYLCASSLVATGRPNYGYTFGSGTRLTVV.

This clone was seen a few times. CDR3 region: CSVGDYYNEQFF. DNA for the CDR3: TGCAGCGTGGGGGACTATTACAATGAGCAGTTCTTC. The chain couples TRBV29-1 to TRBJ2-1; 7 nucleotides agree with TRBD2. The V gene end was trimmed by 6 bases and the J gene end by 4 bases; junction bases not matched to a gene: 3. Germline lookup yields CDR1 SQVTM and CDR2 ANQGSEA. CDR3 length equals 12 residues.

The rearrangement links TRBV9 to TRBJ2-7; TRBD2 agrees at 9 bases. The CDR3 extends over 15 amino acids. Germline lookup yields CDR1 SGDLS and CDR2 YYNGEE. V dropped 3 bases and J dropped 5; count of bases not matched to a gene: 9. CDR3 protein: CASSARRGGIDEQYF. DNA for the CDR3: TGTGCCAGCAGCGCCAGGCGGGGGGGCATCGACGAGCAGTACTTC.

This clone was picked up many times. The gene calls are TRBV14 and TRBJ2-2; weak D call: TRBD1 (5 bases). Germline V gene sequence: CDR1 SGHDN, CDR2 FVKESK. This CDR3 has 17 residues. V was trimmed by 1 base and J by 2 bases, leaving 14 bases between them. The CDR3 reads CASSQVQGLLNTGELFF. The CDR3, as DNA: TGTGCCAGCAGCCAAGTCCAGGGCCTACTTAACACCGGGGAGCTGTTTTTT.

The CDR3 nucleotides read TGTGCCAGCAGCCTACAGGGGGTAACGGACTATGGCTACACCTTC. Translation: CASSLQGVTDYGYTF. V and J are TRBV6-5 and TRBJ1-2; 8 bases map to TRBD1. Germline CDR1 and CDR2: MNHEY and SVGAGI. The CDR3 length is 15 residues. J gave up 3 bases and V 6 bases, and 9 bases lay outside the gene matches.

The CDR3: CASSSDNYGYTF. For the CDR3, the DNA is TGTGCCAGCAGTTCAGATAACTATGGCTACACCTTC. V is TRBV6-6 and J is TRBJ1-2; D is unresolved. CDR1 and CDR2 (germline): MNHNY, SVGAGI (reference sequence). The ends were cut back, 4 bases at V and 1 base at J, with 4 bases in the middle. This CDR3 contains 12 residues.

The CDR3 nucleotides read TGTGCCAGCAGCTTAGCCGGGACACCTCGGGGCTACACCTTC. This encodes CASSLAGTPRGYTF. The rearrangement links TRBV11-1 to TRBJ1-2, with D perhaps TRBD1 (6 bases). The CDR3 is 14 residues long. The V gene's germline CDR1 is SGHAT and CDR2 FQDESV (reference sequence). V lost 0 bases, J lost 8 bases, and 13 bases lay in between.

The chain employs TRBV11-2 and TRBJ2-1; tentatively, D is TRBD1 (6 bases). The ends were cut back, 3 bases at V and 12 bases at J, with 18 bases in the middle. The germline gives CDR1 SGHAT, CDR2 FQNNGV. The CDR3 consists of 14 residues. In DNA form, the CDR3 reads TGTGCCAGCAGCTTGGGTCGGCAGGGGATGTGGCAGTTCTTC. Protein: CASSLGRQGMWQFF. Based on the CDR3 plus reference TRBV11-2 and TRBJ2-1, the full variable domain is EAGVAQSPRYKIIEKRQSVAFWCNPISGHATLYWYQQILGQGPKLLIQFQNNGVVDDSQLPKDRFSAERLKGVDSTLKIQPAKLEDSAVYLCASSLGRQGMWQFFGPGTRLTVL.

The chain uses TRBV19 and TRBJ1-6, with TRBD1 identical over 9 bases. The V and J ends lost 10 bases and 4 bases, in that order; junction bases with no gene match: 5. Germline CDR1 is LNHDA and CDR2 is SQIVND (reference sequence). There are 14 residues in the CDR3. CDR3 sequence (DNA): TGTGCCACCTCCGGACAGGGGTATAATTCACCCCTCCACTTT. Translated, it gives CATSGQGYNSPLHF.

The chain couples TRBV4-3 to TRBJ1-2; D is possibly TRBD1 (6 bases). The CDR3 has 16 amino acids. Per the germline V gene, CDR1 is LGHNA and CDR2 is YSLEER. Trimming took 0 bases from V and 4 from J, leaving 15 bases between them. Here the CDR3 reads CASSQDLGGGGYGYTF. CDR3 nucleotide sequence: TGCGCCAGCAGCCAAGATCTAGGTGGGGGCGGCTATGGCTACACCTTC.

The rearrangement uses TRBV7-2 and TRBJ1-6; D gene ambiguous. V shed 1 base and J shed 6 bases, with 7 bases lying between them. CDR1 SGHTA and CDR2 FQGNSA come from the germline V gene. The CDR3 contains 14 residues. In DNA form, the CDR3 reads TGTGCCAGCAGCTTAGGGCCCGTTAATTCACCCCTCCACTTT. It translates to CASSLGPVNSPLHF.

The rearrangement uses TRBV5-1 and TRBJ1-6; tentative D call: TRBD1 (6 bases). Trimming left V 0 bases short and J 8 bases short, with 9 bases between. Germline V lookup: CDR1 SGHRS, CDR2 YFSETQ. The CDR3 covers 14 residues. Here the CDR3 reads CASSLDREYSPLHF. DNA of the CDR3: TGCGCCAGCAGCTTGGACAGGGAGTATTCACCCCTCCACTTT.

The genes are TRBV2 and TRBJ1-1, with D perhaps TRBD1 (6 bases). From germline, CDR1 is SNHLY and CDR2 FYNNEI. Trimming pared 6 bases from V and 1 base from J, leaving 15 bases between. The CDR3 spans 15 residues. The CDR3: CASSPNSDRNTEAFF. DNA of the CDR3: TGTGCCAGCAGCCCCAATTCGGACAGGAACACTGAAGCTTTCTTT.

The rearrangement uses TRBV11-2 and TRBJ2-3, with no clear D. Germline V CDR1 and CDR2: SGHAT, FQNNGV. V lost 5 bases and J lost 0, with 12 bases in between. CDR3 length equals 15 residues. CDR3 coding DNA: TGTGCCAGCAGCCCCGTCGTAATTAGCACAGATACGCAGTATTTT. Translated, it gives CASSPVVISTDTQYF.

The chain joins TRBV7-9 to TRBJ1-2; the D gene is possibly TRBD1 (5 bases). Trimming cost V 0 bases and J 4 bases, with 12 bases left between them. The germline gives CDR1 SEHNR, CDR2 FQNEAQ (reference sequence). The length of the CDR3 is 15 residues. Written as DNA, the CDR3 is TGTGCCAGCAGCTTAGCGCGGGAGGGGCGCTATGGCTACACCTTC. Protein sequence: CASSLAREGRYGYTF.

This clone appeared a few times. V is TRBV5-1 and J is TRBJ2-1; weak D call: TRBD2 (5 bases). The CDR3 has 15 amino acids. V dropped 0 bases and J dropped 1 base, with 8 bases sitting between them. Germline V CDR1 and CDR2: SGHRS, YFSETQ. The CDR3 reads CASSLALASYNEQFF. CDR3 DNA sequence: TGCGCCAGCAGCTTGGCGCTAGCTTCCTACAATGAGCAGTTCTTC.